The 16 T cell receptor beta chains listed next were all sequenced from one sample in a study of cytomegalovirus exposure and HLA in healthy donors. Both 60 Vbeta primers and 13 Jbeta primers went into the PCR. Repertoires were generated with immunoSEQ multiplex PCR, while TCRdb's copy carries only in-frame clones and drops some. The repertoire holds around 150,000 clones, with around three quarters as singletons. Sequencing was done on a sample of PBMCs. The receptors here all came from a man between 40 and 49 years old in good health and CMV-seronegative.

The chain has TRBV19 and TRBJ2-7, with 13 bases that match TRBD2. J was trimmed by 1 base and V by 5 bases; bases with no gene match: 5. This CDR3 contains 16 residues. Germline V lookup: CDR1 LNHDA, CDR2 SQIVND (reference sequence). CDR3 protein: CASSPRGLAGSYEQYF. The CDR3 DNA reads as TGTGCCAGTAGTCCGAGGGGACTAGCGGGATCCTACGAGCAGTACTTC.

Here the CDR3 reads CASNSGGSIPETQYF. DNA for the CDR3: TGTGCCAGCAACTCCGGGGGATCGATCCCGGAGACCCAGTACTTC. This chain links TRBV6-5 with TRBJ2-5; perhaps TRBD2 as D (6 bases). The CDR3 is 15 residues long. Germline lookup yields CDR1 MNHEY and CDR2 SVGAGI. Trimming took off 7 bases at V and 5 bases at J, with 20 bases between the two ends.

The V gene is TRBV5-1, the J gene TRBJ2-7; 8 bases agree with TRBD2. Trimming cost V 0 bases and J 0 bases; bases outside gene matches: 2. Germline V CDR1 and CDR2: SGHRS, YFSETQ. This CDR3 is 15 amino acids long. The CDR3 reads CASSLAAGVSYEQYF. CDR3 in DNA: TGCGCCAGCAGCTTGGCAGCGGGAGTCTCCTACGAGCAGTACTTC.

This chain connects TRBV29-1 to TRBJ2-7; D is perhaps TRBD2 (5 bases). Trimming took 0 bases from V and 0 from J, leaving 9 bases between them. The germline CDR1 and CDR2 sequences are SQVTM and ANQGSEA. This CDR3 comprises 14 residues. CDR3 protein: CSVEDPGDSYEQYF. The DNA for the CDR3 is TGCAGCGTTGAAGATCCCGGGGACTCCTACGAGCAGTACTTC.

The chain combines TRBV5-1 with TRBJ2-5; 8 bases align to TRBD2. Trimming at V came to 3 bases and at J to 1 base, leaving 8 bases not matched to a gene. The CDR3 is 16 amino acids. Germline CDR1 reads SGHRS; CDR2 reads YFSETQ. CDR3 sequence reads: CASSSSPGLGQETQYF. CDR3 DNA: TGCGCCAGCAGCTCTTCGCCGGGACTAGGCCAAGAGACCCAGTACTTC.

The CDR3 nucleotides read TGTGCCAGCCGGAGACAGTCTAACACTGAAGCTTTCTTT. Translation: CASRRQSNTEAFF. The chain couples TRBV11-3 to TRBJ1-1, with D possibly matching TRBD1 (5 bases). The CDR3 extends over 13 amino acids. In germline, CDR1 is SGHNT, CDR2 YENEEA. V shed 8 bases and J shed 2 bases, with 12 bases lying between them.

The rearrangement uses TRBV7-2 and TRBJ1-1; unclear D gene. The germline V gene has CDR1 SGHTA and CDR2 FQGNSA. The V end lost 2 bases, the J end lost 5 bases, and 18 bases lay between the germline ends. The CDR3 spans 16 residues. The CDR3 loop reads CASSLSIPLEGTEAFF. Written as DNA, the CDR3 is TGTGCCAGCAGCTTAAGTATTCCCCTGGAGGGAACTGAAGCTTTCTTT.

The chain links TRBV6-5 to TRBJ2-7; tentatively, D is TRBD1 (7 bases). The CDR3 spans 14 residues. Germline V gene lookup returns CDR1 MNHEY and CDR2 SVGAGI. Deletions cut 10 bases from V and 1 base from J, with 17 bases between. CDR3 protein: CATAGQRHSYEQYF. The CDR3, as DNA: TGTGCCACCGCGGGACAGCGGCATTCCTACGAGCAGTACTTC.

The gene calls are TRBV19 and TRBJ2-1; TRBD1 might be the D (7 bases). The V and J ends lost 4 bases and 7 bases respectively, with 23 bases between them. CDR1 is LNHDA and CDR2 is SQIVND in the germline V gene (reference sequence). The length of the CDR3 is 17 residues. The CDR3 sequence: CASSTRYATGTSNEQFF. CDR3 DNA: TGTGCCAGTAGTACCCGCTATGCGACAGGGACTTCTAATGAGCAGTTCTTC.

The chain recombines TRBV5-5 with TRBJ1-3, with TRBD1 identical over 10 bases. CDR1 is SGHKS and CDR2 is YYEKEE in the germline V gene (reference sequence). The CDR3 has 15 residues. J gave up 3 bases and V 3 bases, and 3 bases lay outside the gene matches. The CDR3: CASSWGTGVGNTIYF. The CDR3 DNA reads TGTGCCAGCAGCTGGGGGACAGGGGTTGGAAACACCATATATTTT.

This clone was seen just once. The chain recombines TRBV10-3 with TRBJ2-1, with a possible D match to TRBD2 (5 bases). Between the trimmed V and J ends, which lost 3 bases and 9 bases, there was a span of 12 bases. The CDR3 consists of 13 residues. The V gene's germline CDR1 is ENHRY and CDR2 SYGVKD. CDR3 DNA: TGTGCCATCAGTGATCCACTAGGCCGTGAGCAGTTCTTC. It codes for CAISDPLGREQFF.

This clone has a handful of counts. The V call is TRBV9, the J call TRBJ2-1; maybe TRBD1 (6 bases). CDR1 and CDR2 from the germline V gene are SGDLS and YYNGEE. This CDR3 has 15 residues. Trimming shortened V by 0 bases and J by 5 bases, and 12 bases separated the two germline ends. CDR3 coding DNA: TGTGCCAGCAGCGTAGATGGTCAGGGGAACAATGAGCAGTTCTTC. This translates into CASSVDGQGNNEQFF.

The chain recombines TRBV9 with TRBJ2-7, with D perhaps TRBD2 (5 bases). Germline V gene sequence: CDR1 SGDLS, CDR2 YYNGEE. The CDR3 has 13 amino acids. V lost 4 bases, J lost 0 bases, and 8 bases lay in between. CDR3 amino acids: CASSSGNSYEQYF. The CDR3 coding sequence is TGTGCCAGCAGCTCGGGGAACTCCTACGAGCAGTACTTC.

As for this clone: A read error is likely, as this CDR3 ends without the conserved phenylalanine or tryptophan. The chain uses TRBV28 and TRBJ1-1, with TRBD1 matching over 7 bases. V was pared by 5 bases and J by 7 bases, with 4 bases of the junction left unmatched. CDR3 length: 12 amino acids. The germline CDR1 and CDR2 sequences are MDHEN and SYDVKM. This chain's CDR3 is CASSLGTDEAFL. The CDR3, as DNA: TGTGCCAGCAGTCTTGGGACAGATGAAGCTTTCCTT.

This chain's CDR3 is CASGLVGGQGRANTGELFF. The DNA of the CDR3 is TGTGCTAGTGGTTTGGTAGGGGGACAGGGAAGAGCGAACACCGGGGAGCTGTTTTTT. The V call is TRBV12-5, the J call TRBJ2-2; 9 bases are a match to TRBD1. V was pared by 0 bases and J by 0 bases, with 8 bases of the junction left unmatched. Per germline, CDR1 LGHNT and CDR2 FRNRAP. The length of the CDR3 is 19 residues. Full variable domain (missing parts from reference TRBV12-5 and TRBJ2-2): DARVTQTPRHKVTEMGQEVTMRCQPILGHNTVFWYRQTMMQGLELLAYFRNRAPLDDSGMPKDRFSAEMPDATLATLKIQPSEPRDSAVYFCASGLVGGQGRANTGELFFGEGSRLTVL.

This chain links TRBV2 with TRBJ2-7, with 8 bases fitting TRBD1. This CDR3 is 19 amino acids long. The junction had 16 bases not matched to a gene; V was cut back by 2 bases and J by 1 base. From germline, CDR1 is SNHLY and CDR2 FYNNEI. This chain's CDR3 is CASSEFSGQGNSPSYEQYF. In nucleotides, the CDR3 is TGTGCCAGCAGTGAATTTTCTGGACAGGGAAATTCACCGTCCTACGAGCAGTACTTC.